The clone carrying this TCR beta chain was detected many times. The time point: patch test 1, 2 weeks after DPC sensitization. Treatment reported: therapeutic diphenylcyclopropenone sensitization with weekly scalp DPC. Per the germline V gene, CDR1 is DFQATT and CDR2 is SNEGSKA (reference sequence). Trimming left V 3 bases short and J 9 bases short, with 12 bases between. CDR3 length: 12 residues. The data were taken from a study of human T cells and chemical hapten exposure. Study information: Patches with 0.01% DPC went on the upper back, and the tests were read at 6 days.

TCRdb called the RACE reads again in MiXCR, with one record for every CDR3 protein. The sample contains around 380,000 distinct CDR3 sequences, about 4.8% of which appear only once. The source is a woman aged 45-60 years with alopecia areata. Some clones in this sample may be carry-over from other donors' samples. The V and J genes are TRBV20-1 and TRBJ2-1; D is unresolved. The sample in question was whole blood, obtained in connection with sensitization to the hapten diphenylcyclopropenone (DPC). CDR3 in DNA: TGCAGTGCTAGGACGTCCCACCGTGAGCAGTTCTTC. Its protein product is CSARTSHREQFF.